This T cell receptor beta chain was captured by sequencing in a study of blood T cell repertoires in COVID-19. The V gene lost 1 base and the J gene lost 4 bases, with 14 bases spanning the gap. CDR3 size: 15 residues. CDR1 SGHVS and CDR2 FQNEAQ come from the germline V gene. Only in-frame clones appear in the TCRdb table, and some are missing; sequencing was by immunoSEQ multiplex PCR. The sample lists around 170,000 clones, 83% occurring once. This chain connects TRBV7-8 to TRBJ2-7; D may be TRBD2 (5 bases). Sequencing was done on a sample of peripheral blood. This sequence originates from a human donor in a cohort sampled during active COVID-19. CDR3 in amino acids: CASSLGSGIGYEQYF. Written as DNA, the CDR3 is TGTGCCAGCAGCTTAGGGTCCGGGATTGGATACGAGCAGTACTTC. The whole variable domain, filled in from reference TRBV7-8 and TRBJ2-7, reads GAGVSQSPRYKVAKRGQDVALRCDPISGHVSLFWYQQALGQGPEFLTYFQNEAQLDKSGLPSDRFFAERPEGSVSTLKIQRTQQEDSAVYLCASSLGSGIGYEQYFGPGTRLTVT.